These 31 T cell receptor beta chains were all obtained from the same sample, sequenced in a study of blood T cell repertoires in COVID-19. The protocol was immunoSEQ multiplex PCR, while the TCRdb copy is restricted to in-frame clones and leaves out a portion. The sample has approximately 300,000 clones; around 87% are singletons. What was sequenced was peripheral blood. Receptor source: a man aged 50 to 59 with active or convalescent COVID-19.

The rearrangement links TRBV19 to TRBJ1-5, with D perhaps TRBD1 (5 bases). V was cut by 3 bases and J by 5 bases, with 8 bases left in between. The V gene's germline CDR1 is LNHDA and CDR2 SQIVND (reference sequence). This CDR3 is built from 13 residues. The CDR3 here is CASSIRADQPQHF. The CDR3 DNA reads TGTGCCAGTAGTATCAGGGCTGATCAGCCCCAGCATTTT.

The chain carries TRBV10-1 and TRBJ2-1; 9 bases match TRBD1. V dropped 6 bases and J dropped 8; count of bases not matched to a gene: 5. CDR3 length: 13 amino acids. CDR1 WNHNN and CDR2 SYGVQD come from the germline V gene (reference sequence). The CDR3, as DNA: TGCGCCAGCAGAGAGACAGGGGGAGATGAGCAGTTCTTC. Amino acids: CASRETGGDEQFF.

This chain uses TRBV4-2 with TRBJ1-1, with D perhaps matching TRBD1 (6 bases). The V gene's germline CDR1 is LGHNA and CDR2 YNFKEQ. V was trimmed by 1 base and J by 0 bases, leaving 9 bases between them. The CDR3 has 15 residues. The CDR3 sequence: CASSQGTVLNTEAFF. The DNA for the CDR3 is TGTGCCAGCAGCCAAGGGACAGTACTGAACACTGAAGCTTTCTTT.

The rearrangement joins TRBV28 to TRBJ2-1; 8 bases are shared with TRBD2. Losses at the gene ends were 7 bases for V and 4 bases for J; bases not matched to a gene: 6. Germline V gene lookup returns CDR1 MDHEN and CDR2 SYDVKM. CDR3 length: 14 residues. CDR3 residues: CASMSTSVYNEQFF. The CDR3 nucleotides are TGTGCCAGCATGTCGACTAGCGTATACAATGAGCAGTTCTTC.

The genes are TRBV28 and TRBJ1-5; D is perhaps TRBD1 (5 bases). The CDR3 totals 15 residues. Germline V lookup: CDR1 MDHEN, CDR2 SYDVKM. Trimming removed 2 bases at V and 1 base at J, with 9 bases between. The DNA of the CDR3 is TGTGCCAGCAGTTTAGGGGCGGACAGCAATCAGCCCCAGCATTTT. Its protein is CASSLGADSNQPQHF.

The chain combines TRBV7-9 with TRBJ1-1, with a possible D match to TRBD1 (6 bases). The CDR3 is 14 residues long. CDR1 SEHNR and CDR2 FQNEAQ come from the germline V gene (reference sequence). V was cut by 3 bases and J by 6 bases, with 14 bases left in between. CDR3: CASSFTGSSAEAFF. CDR3 nucleotide sequence: TGTGCCAGCAGCTTTACAGGGTCGAGCGCTGAAGCTTTCTTT.

This clone was observed a single time. The chain is built from TRBV28 and TRBJ1-5, with 7 bases fitting TRBD1. With 4 bases clipped from V and 3 bases from J, the junction kept 6 bases outside the gene matches. CDR1 MDHEN and CDR2 SYDVKM come from the germline V gene. The CDR3 extends over 15 amino acids. The CDR3 DNA is TGTGCCAGCAGTTCCACGGGACAGCCCAATCAGCCCCAGCATTTT. Its translation: CASSSTGQPNQPQHF.

This chain connects TRBV30 to TRBJ2-2, with 7 bases matching TRBD2. The CDR3 is 17 amino acids. Trimming removed 1 base from V and 3 bases from J; junction bases left unmatched: 11. The germline V gene encodes CDR1 GTSNPN and CDR2 SVGIG (reference sequence). CDR3 loop: CAWSDPRGGSYTGELFF. CDR3 DNA: TGTGCCTGGAGTGACCCCCGGGGCGGGAGTTACACCGGGGAGCTGTTTTTT. Using reference TRBV30 and TRBJ2-2 for the parts outside the CDR3, the full variable domain is SQTIHQWPATLVQPVGSPLSLECTVEGTSNPNLYWYRQAAGRGLQLLFYSVGIGQISSEVPQNLSASRPQDRQFILSSKKLLLSDSGFYLCAWSDPRGGSYTGELFFGEGSRLTVL.

The rearrangement uses TRBV28 and TRBJ2-1; D remains unclear. CDR1 is MDHEN and CDR2 is SYDVKM in the germline V gene. The V end was cut by 1 base, the J end by 0 bases, with 10 bases between. CDR3 length: 16 amino acids. The CDR3 DNA reads TGTGCCAGCAGTTTATATACGGCTAGCTCCTACAATGAGCAGTTCTTC. It encodes CASSLYTASSYNEQFF.

The rearrangement links TRBV29-1 to TRBJ1-1, with TRBD1 as a possible D gene (6 bases). From germline, CDR1 is SQVTM and CDR2 ANQGSEA. V was clipped by 5 bases and J by 1 base, with 11 bases between them. The CDR3 is made up of 13 amino acids. The CDR3 loop is CSVRRTENTEAFF. CDR3 nucleotides: TGCAGCGTTAGGCGGACAGAGAACACTGAAGCTTTCTTT.

The chain carries TRBV9 and TRBJ2-2; 8 bases match TRBD1. With 4 bases clipped from V and 3 bases from J, the junction kept 8 bases outside the gene matches. The CDR3 has 16 residues. CDR1 is SGDLS, CDR2 YYNGEE, per germline. The CDR3 region is CASSPPGGAYTGELFF. As DNA, the CDR3 is TGTGCCAGCAGCCCTCCAGGGGGCGCATACACCGGGGAGCTGTTTTTT.

The sample holds one count of this clone. V is TRBV5-1 and J is TRBJ1-4; perhaps TRBD1 as D (5 bases). Germline-derived CDR1 and CDR2 are SGHRS and YFSETQ. V shed 5 bases and J shed 3 bases, with 11 bases lying between them. This CDR3 contains 14 residues. The CDR3 loop reads CASRVQASNEKLFF. CDR3 bases: TGCGCCAGCAGGGTACAGGCTTCTAATGAAAAACTGTTTTTT.

The V call is TRBV3-1 (or the pseudogene TRBV3-2), the J call TRBJ1-5, with 10 nucleotides matching TRBD1. This CDR3 comprises 15 residues. Germline V gene data show CDR1 as LGHDT and CDR2 as YNNKEL (reference sequence). Trimming at V came to 4 bases and at J to 7 bases, leaving 7 bases not matched to a gene. The CDR3 protein is CASSLGQGGWQPQHF. CDR3 coding DNA: TGTGCCAGCAGCCTCGGACAGGGGGGTTGGCAGCCCCAGCATTTT.

The rearrangement links TRBV18 to TRBJ2-7, with TRBD2 matching 13 bases. The germline V gene encodes CDR1 KGHSH and CDR2 LQKENI. CDR3 length equals 15 residues. With V trimmed by 4 bases and J by 6 bases, 6 bases remained unmatched. As DNA, the CDR3 is TGTGCCAGCTCACGAGGACTAGCGGGAGATCCCGAGCAGTACTTC. Its translation: CASSRGLAGDPEQYF.

The chain carries TRBV3-1 (or the pseudogene TRBV3-2) and TRBJ1-3, with a possible D match to TRBD1 (5 bases). CDR1 and CDR2 from the germline V gene are LGHDT and YNNKEL (reference sequence). The V and J ends lost 0 bases and 0 bases respectively, with 15 bases between them. This CDR3 spans 18 amino acids. CDR3 nucleotides: TGTGCCAGCAGCCAAGAGCGACAGCTGGAAGTCTCTGGAAACACCATATATTTT. This translates into CASSQERQLEVSGNTIYF.

The V call is TRBV20-1, the J call TRBJ2-7, with D tentatively TRBD1 (6 bases). Per germline, CDR1 DFQATT and CDR2 SNEGSKA (reference sequence). Trimming stripped 6 bases from V and 0 bases from J, with 15 bases between. This CDR3 has 14 residues. CDR3 sequence reads: CSASRTVDSYEQYF. The DNA for the CDR3 is TGCAGTGCCAGTAGGACAGTGGACTCCTACGAGCAGTACTTC.

This chain joins TRBV21-1 and TRBJ1-1; the table's D call of TRBD1 was not tested on the DNA. TRBV21-1 has pseudogene status. CDR3 size: 15 residues. The CDR3 coding sequence is TGTGCCAGCAGCAATGGACAGGGACCGGGCACTGAAGCTTTCTTT. This codes for CASSNGQGPGTEAFF.

V and J are TRBV7-2 and TRBJ1-1; D call uncertain. The CDR3 has 13 residues. The germline gives CDR1 SGHTA, CDR2 FQGNSA. Trimming pared 2 bases from V and 5 bases from J, leaving 9 bases between. This chain's CDR3 is CASSLQSDTEAFF. Written as DNA, the CDR3 is TGTGCCAGCAGCTTACAATCAGATACTGAAGCTTTCTTT.

The rearrangement links TRBV19 to TRBJ1-2; the D gene is possibly TRBD1 (6 bases). Germline CDR1 is LNHDA and CDR2 is SQIVND (reference sequence). The CDR3 length is 12 residues. Trimming shortened V by 5 bases and J by 3 bases, and 7 bases separated the two germline ends. This CDR3 reads CASSSGDYGYTF. The CDR3 DNA reads TGTGCCAGTAGTTCAGGGGACTATGGCTACACCTTC.

V gene TRBV4-2 combines with J gene TRBJ1-4; no clear D. CDR1 and CDR2 (germline): LGHNA, YNFKEQ. This CDR3 is 14 amino acids long. The V and J ends lost 0 bases and 8 bases respectively, with 10 bases between them. In DNA form, the CDR3 reads TGTGCCAGCAGCCAAGAAAGAGGGCGCGAAAAACTGTTTTTT. It yields the protein CASSQERGREKLFF.

The chain joins TRBV10-3 to TRBJ2-7; unclear D gene. Germline V gives CDR1 ENHRY, CDR2 SYGVKD. This CDR3 has 13 residues. Trimming removed 3 bases at V and 7 bases at J, with 13 bases between. CDR3 protein: CAISEPPAREQYF. DNA for the CDR3: TGTGCCATCAGTGAACCTCCCGCCAGGGAGCAGTACTTC.

This sequence joins TRBV6-5 and TRBJ1-2, with 7 nucleotides matching TRBD1. Germline V CDR1 and CDR2: MNHEY, SVGAGI. The CDR3 contains 15 residues. Unmatched junction bases numbered 12, after V lost 7 bases and J lost 4 bases. The CDR3 DNA follows: TGTGCCAGCACGAAAGGACAGGCTTGGGCCTATGGCTACACCTTC. This codes for CASTKGQAWAYGYTF.

The V and J genes are TRBV27 and TRBJ2-5; TRBD2 agrees at 13 bases. Per germline, CDR1 MNHEY and CDR2 SMNVEV (reference sequence). V dropped 6 bases and J dropped 2; count of bases not matched to a gene: 3. The CDR3 runs to 15 residues. Here the CDR3 reads CASRGLAGEQETQYF. CDR3 DNA: TGTGCCAGCAGAGGACTAGCGGGGGAACAAGAGACCCAGTACTTC.

The chain employs TRBV2 and TRBJ1-2, with 9 bases fitting TRBD1. The CDR3 has 15 residues. Germline V gives CDR1 SNHLY, CDR2 FYNNEI. V lost 4 bases to trimming and J lost 2 bases; unmatched junction nucleotides: 5. CDR3 bases: TGTGCCAGCAGTGGCCCAGGACAGGGGAACTATGGCTACACCTTC. Its protein is CASSGPGQGNYGYTF.

This sequence joins TRBV6-5 and TRBJ2-3; D unclear. CDR3 length equals 12 residues. CDR1 and CDR2 from the germline V gene are MNHEY and SVGAGI. Between the trimmed V and J ends, which lost 2 bases and 8 bases, there was a span of 8 bases. The CDR3 here is CASSYPRGTQYF. The CDR3 DNA reads TGTGCCAGCAGTTACCCCCGCGGTACGCAGTATTTT.

This clone turned up a few times. Here the CDR3 reads CASSQARGPYYEQYF. CDR3 coding DNA: TGTGCCAGCAGCCAAGCAAGGGGCCCCTACTACGAGCAGTACTTC. The chain carries TRBV14 and TRBJ2-7, with D perhaps matching TRBD1 (5 bases). The CDR3 runs 15 residues. V was trimmed by 1 base and J by 3 bases, leaving 13 bases between them. CDR1 and CDR2 from the germline V gene are SGHDN and FVKESK.

The J gene is TRBJ2-7, the V gene TRBV24-1; D is unclear. The CDR3 has 15 amino acids. The germline CDR1 and CDR2 sequences are KGHDR and SFDVKD. Between the trimmed V and J ends, which lost 0 bases and 4 bases, there was a span of 12 bases. CDR3 bases: TGTGCCACCAGTGATTTGCCCCCAGGCCGATACGAGCAGTACTTC. Amino acid sequence: CATSDLPPGRYEQYF.

With respect to this clone: One junction end disagrees with the germline gene, perhaps due to a read error. This sequence joins TRBV28 and TRBJ1-2, with 8 bases lining up with TRBD1. CDR1 is MDHEN, CDR2 SYDVKM, per germline. The CDR3 covers 13 residues. The CDR3 DNA reads as TGTACCAGCAATGACAGGGGCGGGTGGGGCTACACCTTC. Protein sequence: CTSNDRGGWGYTF.

This clone appeared a few times. The V gene is TRBV28, the J gene TRBJ1-2; TRBD1 aligns across 12 bases. The length of the CDR3 is 15 residues. CDR1 and CDR2 from the germline V gene are MDHEN and SYDVKM. With 2 bases clipped from V and 8 bases from J, the junction kept 6 bases outside the gene matches. Here the CDR3 reads CASSLPPGQGAGYTF. For the CDR3, the DNA is TGTGCCAGCAGTTTACCCCCGGGACAGGGGGCCGGCTACACCTTC.

This chain uses TRBV11-2 with TRBJ2-5; D possibly corresponds to TRBD1 (6 bases). Germline values: CDR1 SGHAT, CDR2 FQNNGV. This CDR3 region has 15 residues. Trimming took 0 bases from V and 3 from J, leaving 11 bases between them. The CDR3 spells CASSLDPAGEETQYF. DNA of the CDR3: TGTGCCAGCAGCTTAGATCCCGCAGGGGAAGAGACCCAGTACTTC.

This clone was counted a single time. The chain's CDR3 is CASSLVPQVTSDTQYF. The CDR3 coding sequence is TGCGCCAGCAGCTTGGTACCGCAAGTGACATCAGATACGCAGTATTTT. V is TRBV5-1 and J is TRBJ2-3; D gene ambiguous. Germline V gene lookup returns CDR1 SGHRS and CDR2 YFSETQ. The CDR3 length is 16 residues. With 0 bases removed from V and 4 bases from J, the gap between germline ends came to 15 bases.